The 20 T cell receptor beta chains below were found in one sample sequenced in a study of OX40 agonist ivuxolimab in advanced cancers. Assay used: immunoSEQ multiplex PCR; TCRdb lists only in-frame clones, some missing. This sample has 25,000 to 35,000 clones; about 86% occur once, and the top ten carry roughly 31%. Sequences were derived from CD4+ or CD8+ T cells sorted from blood, sampled in a trial of the OX40 agonist ivuxolimab. All receptors come from an adult with an advanced solid tumor such as melanoma, head and neck, liver or kidney cancer.

CDR3 sequence reads: CASSLVSYEQYF. The CDR3, as DNA: TGTGCCAGCAGCTTGGTCAGCTACGAGCAGTACTTC. The chain has TRBV5-6 and TRBJ2-7; D unresolved. The germline V gene has CDR1 SGHDT and CDR2 YYEEEE. The CDR3 extends over 12 amino acids. Between the trimmed V and J ends, which lost 0 bases and 3 bases, there was a span of 4 bases.

The genes are TRBV9 and TRBJ2-3, with 13 bases identical to TRBD2. This CDR3 region has 16 residues. Germline CDR1 is SGDLS and CDR2 is YYNGEE. The J segment lost 4 bases and the V segment lost 4 bases, leaving 6 bases of the junction unmatched. CDR3 in amino acids: CASSTGTSGTSDTQYF. DNA of the CDR3: TGTGCCAGCAGCACTGGGACTAGCGGGACTTCAGATACGCAGTATTTT.

The table lists this clone with a few counts. The V and J genes are TRBV6-4 and TRBJ2-3, with D perhaps assigned TRBD1 or TRBD2 (6 bases each). There are 16 residues in the CDR3. Germline loops: CDR1 MRHNA, CDR2 SNTAGT. Trimming took off 5 bases at V and 3 bases at J, with 18 bases between the two ends. The CDR3 DNA is TGTGCCAGCAGTCTACGGGGGCCCGGGGAGACAGATACGCAGTATTTT. This gives the protein CASSLRGPGETDTQYF.

This clone showed up just once. V is TRBV6-5 and J is TRBJ1-5; D unclear. There are 11 residues in the CDR3. Germline V gene data show CDR1 as MNHEY and CDR2 as SVGAGI. The V end was cut by 8 bases, the J end by 3 bases, with 5 bases between. CDR3 bases: TGTGCCAGCTGCCTCAATCAGCCCCAGCATTTT. The encoded protein is CASCLNQPQHF.

The J gene is TRBJ1-1, the V gene TRBV30, with D perhaps TRBD1 (6 bases). The CDR3 has 13 residues. V was cut by 5 bases and J by 1 base, with 11 bases left in between. Germline CDR1 is GTSNPN and CDR2 is SVGIG (reference sequence). The CDR3 DNA sequence: TGTGCCTGGGAAGAGACAGGGAACACTGAAGCTTTCTTT. Translated, it gives CAWEETGNTEAFF.

This chain connects TRBV7-9 to TRBJ2-1; D assignment may be TRBD1 or TRBD2 (6 bases each). V was trimmed by 1 base and J by 7 bases, leaving 17 bases between them. The germline V gene has CDR1 SEHNR and CDR2 FQNEAQ (reference sequence). CDR3 length: 16 amino acids. The CDR3 region is CASSLVSGGARNEQFF. The CDR3 nucleotides are TGTGCCAGCAGCTTAGTTTCCGGGGGCGCAAGAAATGAGCAGTTCTTC.

This clone has a single count. The genes are TRBV7-2 and TRBJ2-7; D tentatively reads TRBD1 or TRBD2 (5 bases each). CDR1 and CDR2 from the germline V gene are SGHTA and FQGNSA. V was clipped by 9 bases and J by 2 bases, with 17 bases between them. The CDR3 has 14 residues. The CDR3, as DNA: TGTGCCAGTCTTCGGGACCAGAACCCCTACGAGCAGTACTTC. This encodes CASLRDQNPYEQYF.

The gene calls are TRBV7-9 and TRBJ1-2, with 9 positions matching TRBD1. V lost 9 bases and J lost 4; bases outside the gene matches: 6. The CDR3 is made up of 13 amino acids. Germline V gives CDR1 SEHNR, CDR2 FQNEAQ (reference sequence). The chain's CDR3 is CASLQGAGYGYTF. The CDR3 DNA reads TGTGCCAGTTTACAGGGGGCGGGCTATGGCTACACCTTC.

The V call is TRBV29-1, the J call TRBJ2-7; 7 bases are shared with TRBD2. The CDR3 sequence is 14 residues long. V was clipped by 0 bases and J by 0 bases; unmatched bases: 2. CDR1 SQVTM and CDR2 ANQGSEA come from the germline V gene. The CDR3: CSVEEGGGSYEQYF. For the CDR3, the DNA is TGCAGCGTTGAAGAGGGCGGGGGCTCCTACGAGCAGTACTTC.

The chain couples TRBV9 to TRBJ2-1; D not resolved. The CDR3 is made up of 8 amino acids. The germline V gene has CDR1 SGDLS and CDR2 YYNGEE. Trimming stripped 6 bases from V and 8 bases from J, with 0 bases between. The CDR3 is CASNEQFF. The CDR3 coding sequence is TGTGCCAGCAATGAGCAGTTCTTC. Full variable domain (missing parts from reference TRBV9 and TRBJ2-1): DSGVTQTPKHLITATGQRVTLRCSPRSGDLSVYWYQQSLDQGLQFLIQYYNGEERAKGNILERFSAQQFPDLHSELNLSSLELGDSALYFCASNEQFFGPGTRLTVL.

This clone appeared a few times. This CDR3 is also generated by other DNA sequences in the sample. The chain is built from TRBV9 and TRBJ1-5; weak D call: TRBD1 (5 bases). With 0 bases removed from V and 3 bases from J, the gap between germline ends came to 7 bases. Germline CDR1 reads SGDLS; CDR2 reads YYNGEE. The length of the CDR3 is 14 residues. As DNA, the CDR3 is TGTGCCAGCAGCGTAGGAGGGGTCAATCAGCCCCAGCATTTT. Translating gives CASSVGGVNQPQHF.

The rearrangement links TRBV29-1 to TRBJ2-5, with no clear D. V lost 7 bases to trimming and J lost 2 bases, with 8 bases between them. CDR3 size: 11 residues. CDR1 is SQVTM and CDR2 is ANQGSEA in the germline V gene. The CDR3 here is CSGQQQETQYF. The CDR3 nucleotides read TGCAGCGGTCAGCAACAAGAGACCCAGTACTTC.

This clone was counted a single time. The chain links TRBV4-1 to TRBJ2-3; D not certain. V lost 1 base, J lost 4 bases, and 9 bases lay in between. The V gene's germline CDR1 is MGHRA and CDR2 YSYEKL. The CDR3 consists of 14 residues. As DNA, the CDR3 is TGCGCCAGCAGCCAAGTTCAGTCCCCAGATACGCAGTATTTT. Its translation: CASSQVQSPDTQYF.

The chain is built from TRBV19 and TRBJ1-5; 8 bases line up with TRBD1. The CDR3 is 15 residues long. J lost 1 base, V lost 6 bases, and 5 bases had no gene match. Germline V gene sequence: CDR1 LNHDA, CDR2 SQIVND (reference sequence). This CDR3 is CASRRDRTSNQPQHF. CDR3 nucleotides: TGTGCCAGTAGAAGGGACAGGACCAGCAATCAGCCCCAGCATTTT.

The rearrangement joins TRBV11-2 to TRBJ2-2; 9 positions match TRBD2. CDR1 SGHAT and CDR2 FQNNGV come from the germline V gene. The CDR3 runs to 20 residues. Trimming cost V 0 bases and J 1 base; bases outside gene matches: 12. For the CDR3, the DNA is TGTGCCAGCAGCTTAGATGAGTCTAGCGGGGAGATTTTGAACACCGGGGAGCTGTTTTTT. Translation: CASSLDESSGEILNTGELFF.

V is TRBV28 and J is TRBJ1-5; D is unresolved. Trimming stripped 8 bases from V and 0 bases from J, with 11 bases between. Germline-derived CDR1 and CDR2 are MDHEN and SYDVKM. CDR3 size: 14 residues. CDR3 sequence reads: CASYTGYSNQPQHF. CDR3 nucleotide sequence: TGTGCCAGCTATACGGGGTATAGCAATCAGCCCCAGCATTTT.

This chain connects TRBV6-5 to TRBJ1-1, with a tentative D call TRBD1 (6 bases). This CDR3 has 14 amino acids. Deletions cut 6 bases from V and 2 bases from J, with 13 bases between. Germline V lookup: CDR1 MNHEY, CDR2 SVGAGI. In nucleotides, the CDR3 is TGTGCCAGCAGACACAGGGATTATAACACTGAAGCTTTCTTT. Its translation is CASRHRDYNTEAFF.

The chain carries TRBV5-5 and TRBJ2-7; D unresolved. V lost 0 bases and J 6 bases, leaving 7 bases between the germline ends. The CDR3 contains 12 residues. Germline V CDR1 and CDR2: SGHKS, YYEKEE (reference sequence). The CDR3 DNA follows: TGTGCCAGCAGCTTGGACTATTTCGAGCAGTACTTC. Protein product: CASSLDYFEQYF.

The chain recombines TRBV27 with TRBJ2-7; 8 bases map to TRBD2. Losses at the gene ends were 2 bases for V and 5 bases for J; bases not matched to a gene: 5. Per the germline V gene, CDR1 is MNHEY and CDR2 is SMNVEV (reference sequence). The CDR3 length is 14 residues. CDR3 residues: CASSLLAGGDEQYF. CDR3 DNA sequence: TGTGCCAGCAGTTTACTTGCGGGAGGCGACGAGCAGTACTTC.

J is TRBJ2-7 and V is TRBV5-1; 11 nucleotides agree with TRBD1. The germline V gene encodes CDR1 SGHRS and CDR2 YFSETQ. CDR3 length equals 17 residues. The trim removed 4 bases at V and 0 bases at J, leaving 9 bases unmatched. In DNA form, the CDR3 reads TGCGCCAGCAGCCCGGACAGGGGGCGTAGGAGCTCCTACGAGCAGTACTTC. It codes for CASSPDRGRRSSYEQYF.